This T cell receptor beta chain was recorded in a study of response to subunit inactivated influenza vaccine (dated by TCRdb to between 2017 and 2018). A note on the overall study: The study used deep quantitative T cell receptor repertoire profiling to track responses to a trivalent subunit inactivated influenza vaccine.

The CDR3, cysteine through phenylalanine, is 14 amino acids long. Solely the CDR3 DNA is kept, with 42 bases framed from the first base. CDR1 MDHEN and CDR2 SYDVKM are derived from the germline V gene. V trim: 8 bases; J trim: 2 bases; unmatched bases: 6. The library was made by RT-PCR. Instrument used: Illumina HiSeq 2500. Using fastp trimming at Q25 and MiXCR clonotype assembly, TCRdb reanalyzed the public sequencing data and kept in-frame beta chains. Rows merge per CDR3 protein into single entries with the most common DNA and genes. The table for this sample lists roughly 780,000 distinct CDR3 sequences; approximately 17% of them were counted only once. 11% of the sample is held by the ten biggest clonotypes. As for this clonotype: Its antigen is unknown. Base-call qualities are not available, and no considerably larger clone is one nucleotide away.

Study-level results and caveats: It was suggested by the authors that each seasonal influenza vaccination may recruit only a limited number of new T cells.

Here the sequenced sample was PBMCs from blood, taken about 5 days after vaccination. The receptor chain draws on TRBV28 and TRBJ2-1; 7 central bases correspond to TRBD2. The TCR comes from a man in his fifties or sixties who received an inactivated influenza vaccine. Donor details come from another sample of the same person, matched by shared clones. The CDR3 protein is CASALSGPYNEQFF. The sequenced DNA: TGTGCCAGCGCCCTTAGCGGGCCCTACAATGAGCAGTTCTTC.